A single sample is the source of the 10 T cell receptor beta chains below, sequenced in a study of T cell changes during pregnancy in multiple sclerosis. Only in-frame clones appear in the TCRdb table, and some are missing; sequencing was by immunoSEQ multiplex PCR. The sample lists 57,000 or so clones, about nine tenths seen once, with around 1.3% in the top ten. The sequencing used peripheral blood, collected in the second trimester of pregnancy. Receptors originate from a female donor with multiple sclerosis, enrolled in a pregnancy study.

The J gene is TRBJ2-1, the V gene TRBV4-2; 10 nucleotides agree with TRBD2. Per germline, CDR1 LGHNA and CDR2 YNFKEQ. The CDR3 has 16 amino acids. Trimming at V came to 0 bases and at J to 5 bases, leaving 4 bases not matched to a gene. DNA for the CDR3: TGTGCCAGCAGCCAAGATCCTAGCGGGGGCCACAATGAGCAGTTCTTC. Protein product: CASSQDPSGGHNEQFF.

This chain links TRBV2 with TRBJ1-2; D not certain. Trimming took off 7 bases at V and 4 bases at J, with 13 bases between the two ends. Per germline, CDR1 SNHLY and CDR2 FYNNEI. The CDR3 totals 13 residues. CDR3 coding DNA: TGTGCCAGCACCGGCACCAGGTCCTATGGCTACACCTTC. Translated: CASTGTRSYGYTF.

The chain carries TRBV19 and TRBJ1-2; a weak D match, TRBD1 (6 bases). V was trimmed by 5 bases and J by 11 bases, leaving 30 bases between them. CDR1 is LNHDA and CDR2 is SQIVND in the germline V gene (reference sequence). This CDR3 contains 17 residues. The CDR3 region is CASSSQEGQTGKVEYTF. The CDR3 coding sequence is TGTGCCAGTAGTTCCCAGGAAGGACAGACCGGAAAAGTGGAGTACACCTTC.

The chain employs TRBV5-4 and TRBJ1-5; D possibly corresponds to TRBD1 (6 bases). The CDR3 contains 14 residues. The V end was cut by 3 bases, the J end by 1 base, with 8 bases between. From germline, CDR1 is SGHNT and CDR2 YYREEE (reference sequence). CDR3 DNA sequence: TGTGCCAGCAGCTGGCAGGGGAGCAATCAGCCCCAGCATTTT. It codes for CASSWQGSNQPQHF.

V and J are TRBV5-6 and TRBJ2-7; TRBD1 agrees at 8 bases. V was pared by 0 bases and J by 6 bases, with 2 bases of the junction left unmatched. Germline V gives CDR1 SGHDT, CDR2 YYEEEE. The CDR3 sequence is 13 residues long. This CDR3 reads CASSLAGGSEQYF. The CDR3 region has the DNA TGTGCCAGCAGCTTGGCAGGGGGCAGCGAGCAGTACTTC.

The genes are TRBV10-1 and TRBJ2-3, with a weak D call TRBD2 (6 bases). Between the trimmed V and J ends, which lost 6 bases and 2 bases, there was a span of 18 bases. Germline lookup yields CDR1 WNHNN and CDR2 SYGVQD (reference sequence). This CDR3 contains 16 residues. CDR3: CASSDVGGDNTDTQYF. For the CDR3, the DNA is TGCGCCAGCAGCGACGTTGGCGGGGATAACACAGATACGCAGTATTTT.

V is TRBV28 and J is TRBJ1-1; TRBD1 matches at 7 bases. This CDR3 comprises 16 residues. The germline CDR1 and CDR2 sequences are MDHEN and SYDVKM. V lost 5 bases to trimming and J lost 0 bases; unmatched junction nucleotides: 9. The CDR3 region has the DNA TGTGCCAGCAGTGCAAGTCCGGGACAGCTGAACACTGAAGCTTTCTTT. It translates to CASSASPGQLNTEAFF.

This clone has only a few counts. The chain combines TRBV7-9 with TRBJ1-2; the D gene is possibly TRBD1 (5 bases). Germline lookup yields CDR1 SEHNR and CDR2 FQNEAQ (reference sequence). The V end was cut by 0 bases, the J end by 4 bases, with 12 bases between. This CDR3 has 15 residues. CDR3 DNA: TGTGCCAGCAGCTTAGCGGGGGGAGTGAGCTATGGCTACACCTTC. Translating it yields CASSLAGGVSYGYTF. The full variable domain, completed using reference TRBV7-9 and TRBJ1-2, is DTGVSQNPRHKITKRGQNVTFRCDPISEHNRLYWYRQTLGQGPEFLTYFQNEAQLEKSRLLSDRFSAERPKGSFSTLEIQRTEQGDSAMYLCASSLAGGVSYGYTFGSGTRLTVV.

The gene calls are TRBV5-1 and TRBJ1-2, with D maybe TRBD1 (6 bases). The CDR3 loop spans 15 amino acids. V was trimmed by 4 bases and J by 8 bases, leaving 21 bases between them. The germline V gene encodes CDR1 SGHRS and CDR2 YFSETQ. Here the CDR3 DNA reads TGCGCCAGCAGCCAAACAGGGTTCCCATCGGAAGGCTACACCTTC. Protein sequence: CASSQTGFPSEGYTF.

The rearrangement uses TRBV29-1 and TRBJ2-1; the match to TRBD2 covers 7 bases. Germline CDR1 reads SQVTM; CDR2 reads ANQGSEA. Trimming cost V 5 bases and J 5 bases; bases outside gene matches: 18. The CDR3 has 17 residues. DNA of the CDR3: TGCAGCGTTCTGCCGGATTACCGCGGGGGTCTTAACAATGAGCAGTTCTTC. This translates into CSVLPDYRGGLNNEQFF.